Listed here are 20 T cell receptor beta chains from one sample, sequenced in a study of identical twins (dated by TCRdb to 2016 to 2017). The library was built by means of 5' RACE. TCRdb records Illumina HiSeq 2000 as the sequencer. Clones were called with MiXCR by TCRdb after fastp trimmed the public reads at Q25, and only in-frame beta chains were retained. Rows with a matching CDR3 protein are joined into one entry that keeps the most common DNA and genes. The sample profile shows about 240,000 distinct CDR3 sequences; approximately 11% of them were found once. 3.5% to 5% of the sample is in the top ten clones. These data are also associated with another study on yellow fever vaccine responses in identical twins.

Material for sequencing was memory (CD45RO+) T cells sorted from blood. Interpreted using the paper, the cell subset or site label stands for: CD45RO+ enriched T cells. Receptors originate from a woman in her late teens or twenties in good health.

J is TRBJ2-2 and V is TRBV6-1; 8 bases align to TRBD2. Germline V gene sequence: CDR1 MNHNS, CDR2 SASEGT. The junction had 4 bases not matched to a gene; V was cut back by 6 bases and J by 4 bases. This CDR3 region has 14 residues. The DNA for the CDR3 is TGTGCCAGCAGGGTGGGGACTAGCACCGGGGAGCTGTTTTTT. Its translation is CASRVGTSTGELFF.

This clonotype was counted at least ten times. The rearrangement links TRBV29-1 to TRBJ2-5, with D tentatively TRBD1 (6 bases). The V gene lost 7 bases and the J gene lost 1 base, with 7 bases spanning the gap. The CDR3 sequence is 11 residues long. From germline, CDR1 is SQVTM and CDR2 ANQGSEA. As DNA, the CDR3 is TGCAGCGGGGACATCCAAGAGACCCAGTACTTC. Translating it yields CSGDIQETQYF.

In its sample, this clonotype was seen once. The chain carries TRBV6-2 or TRBV6-3 and TRBJ2-7; 13 nucleotides align to TRBD2. This CDR3 comprises 16 residues. Germline trimming cut 8 bases from V and 10 bases from J; bases unmatched to any gene: 17. Germline V gene lookup returns CDR1 MNHEY and CDR2 SVGEGT. The CDR3 spells CASGLGLAGVISPQYF. The CDR3 nucleotides are TGTGCCAGCGGACTTGGACTAGCGGGGGTTATATCACCACAGTACTTC.

The gene calls are TRBV11-2 and TRBJ2-1, with 9 bases fitting TRBD2. The J segment lost 9 bases and the V segment lost 2 bases, leaving 14 bases of the junction unmatched. The germline gives CDR1 SGHAT, CDR2 FQNNGV. There are 17 residues in the CDR3. The CDR3 DNA follows: TGTGCCAGCAGCTTACTCCCCCTGCGGCTAGCGGGAAGTGAGCAGTTCTTC. Amino acid sequence: CASSLLPLRLAGSEQFF.

The chain couples TRBV20-1 to TRBJ2-5; D possibly uses TRBD1 or TRBD2 (5 bases each). This CDR3 comprises 16 residues. V dropped 3 bases and J dropped 2 bases, with 19 bases sitting between them. Germline values: CDR1 DFQATT, CDR2 SNEGSKA (reference sequence). The CDR3 spells CSASNPRDGSQETQYF. The CDR3 nucleotides are TGCAGTGCTAGCAACCCCCGGGACGGCTCTCAAGAGACCCAGTACTTC.

In this sample, this clonotype turned up a few times. The chain is built from TRBV5-6 and TRBJ2-5, with 12 bases matching TRBD2. Germline values: CDR1 SGHDT, CDR2 YYEEEE. The CDR3 runs to 16 residues. V trimming: 0 bases; J trimming: 4 bases; junction bases outside the gene matches: 4. CDR3 in amino acids: CASSLGLAGDRETQYF. CDR3 DNA: TGTGCCAGCAGCTTGGGACTAGCGGGAGACCGAGAGACCCAGTACTTC.

In its sample, this clonotype was seen a few times. The chain has TRBV30 and TRBJ2-1; 7 bases align to TRBD1. The ends lost 3 bases at V and 9 bases at J; junction bases unmatched: 8. Germline V lookup: CDR1 GTSNPN, CDR2 SVGIG (reference sequence). The CDR3 is 13 residues long. The CDR3 loop reads CAWSRDSLGEQFF. The DNA for the CDR3 is TGTGCCTGGAGCCGGGACAGTCTGGGTGAGCAGTTCTTC. Combining the CDR3 with reference TRBV30 and TRBJ2-1 gives the whole variable domain SQTIHQWPATLVQPVGSPLSLECTVEGTSNPNLYWYRQAAGRGLQLLFYSVGIGQISSEVPQNLSASRPQDRQFILSSKKLLLSDSGFYLCAWSRDSLGEQFFGPGTRLTVL.

Details on this clonotype: A much larger clone sits a single nucleotide away, making a read error possible. The gene calls are TRBV2 and TRBJ2-1; 12 bases fit TRBD2. V was pared by 4 bases and J by 8 bases, with 6 bases of the junction left unmatched. This CDR3 is built from 15 residues. CDR1 and CDR2 from the germline V gene are SNHLY and FYNNEI. The CDR3 DNA reads TGTGCCAGCAGTGGACTAGCGGGGGATTACGATGAGCAGTTCTTC. It is translated as CASSGLAGDYDEQFF.

This clonotype was seen only a few times. The V gene is TRBV9, the J gene TRBJ2-7; D is perhaps TRBD2 (7 bases). The V end lost 4 bases, the J end lost 5 bases, and 13 bases lay between the germline ends. Germline CDR1 reads SGDLS; CDR2 reads YYNGEE. The CDR3 consists of 13 residues. The CDR3 DNA reads TGTGCCAGCAGCCGTAGGGGGGGCGACGAGCAGTACTTC. Translated, it gives CASSRRGGDEQYF.

The chain has TRBV11-2 and TRBJ2-5, with 15 bases fitting TRBD2. Germline assignment: CDR1 SGHAT and CDR2 FQNNGV. CDR3 length: 19 amino acids. The trim removed 5 bases at V and 5 bases at J, leaving 15 bases unmatched. The CDR3 bases are TGTGCCAGCAGCGTAGGGACTAGCGGGAGGTTAACCCCTGGGGAGACCCAGTACTTC. Protein: CASSVGTSGRLTPGETQYF.

The rearrangement links TRBV21-1 to TRBJ2-1; TRBD2, the table's D call, was not compared with the DNA. TRBV21-1 is a pseudogene locus. This CDR3 region has 14 residues. The CDR3 nucleotides read TGTGCCAGCAGCAAAGTTTGTAGGACTGGTGAGCAGTTCTTC. This codes for CASSKVCRTGEQFF.

The chain recombines TRBV20-1 with TRBJ1-1; 8 bases fit TRBD1. The CDR3 totals 13 residues. The J segment lost 9 bases and the V segment lost 1 base, leaving 7 bases of the junction unmatched. CDR1 is DFQATT, CDR2 SNEGSKA, per germline (reference sequence). This CDR3 reads CSARAPDRGKAFF. The CDR3 DNA follows: TGCAGTGCTAGAGCTCCAGACAGGGGTAAAGCTTTCTTT.

This clonotype turned up a few times. The V call is TRBV3-1, the J call TRBJ2-5; D gene unclear. V was clipped by 8 bases and J by 5 bases, with 9 bases between them. The CDR3 runs 11 residues. Germline V lookup: CDR1 LGHDT, CDR2 YNNKEL (reference sequence). The CDR3 spells CASLGAETQYF. CDR3 DNA sequence: TGTGCCAGCCTAGGCGCCGAGACCCAGTACTTC.

This clonotype was detected only a few times. The chain couples TRBV7-2 to TRBJ2-7; weak D call: TRBD2 (6 bases). Germline loops: CDR1 SGHTA, CDR2 FQGNSA. The germline V and J ends were trimmed by 5 bases and 0 bases, with 11 bases remaining between them. The CDR3 runs 14 residues. CDR3 sequence (DNA): TGTGCCAGCAGCCCTGGGGGGATCTCCTACGAGCAGTACTTC. It codes for CASSPGGISYEQYF. Drawing the rest from reference TRBV7-2 and TRBJ2-7, the complete variable domain is GAGVSQSPSNKVTEKGKDVELRCDPISGHTALYWYRQSLGQGLEFLIYFQGNSAPDKSGLPSDRFSAERTGGSVSTLTIQRTQQEDSAVYLCASSPGGISYEQYFGPGTRLTVT.

The chain carries TRBV18 and TRBJ2-7; a possible D gene is TRBD1 (6 bases). Germline V lookup: CDR1 KGHSH, CDR2 LQKENI. V shed 3 bases and J shed 3 bases, with 18 bases lying between them. The CDR3 runs to 16 residues. CDR3 residues: CASSPLSTGFDYEQYF. CDR3 in DNA: TGTGCCAGCTCACCGTTATCGACAGGATTTGACTACGAGCAGTACTTC. Using reference TRBV18 and TRBJ2-7 for the parts outside the CDR3, the full variable domain is NAGVMQNPRHLVRRRGQEARLRCSPMKGHSHVYWYRQLPEEGLKFMVYLQKENIIDESGMPKERFSAEFPKEGPSILRIQQVVRGDSAAYFCASSPLSTGFDYEQYFGPGTRLTVT.

The genes are TRBV27 and TRBJ2-7; D is undetermined. Germline CDR1 MNHEY, CDR2 SMNVEV (reference sequence). Deletions cut 5 bases from V and 0 bases from J, with 8 bases between. The CDR3 has 13 residues. The CDR3 sequence: CASSRVTSYEQYF. Written as DNA, the CDR3 is TGTGCCAGCAGTCGGGTAACCTCCTACGAGCAGTACTTC.

This clonotype was seen only a few times. The chain carries TRBV28 and TRBJ2-7; possible D gene TRBD2, 5 bases. This CDR3 has 13 amino acids. V lost 8 bases to trimming and J lost 2 bases, with 13 bases between them. Per germline, CDR1 MDHEN and CDR2 SYDVKM. The CDR3 sequence: CASSRAVTYEQYF. As DNA, the CDR3 is TGTGCCAGCTCGCGGGCGGTTACCTACGAGCAGTACTTC.

This clonotype has more than one count but fewer than ten. This chain links TRBV7-2 with TRBJ2-7; 11 bases match TRBD2. The CDR3 is 15 amino acids. J lost 3 bases, V lost 5 bases, and 6 bases had no gene match. Germline CDR1 reads SGHTA; CDR2 reads FQGNSA. DNA for the CDR3: TGTGCCAGCAGCGTGGGACTAGCGGTAGTCTACGAGCAGTACTTC. Amino acids: CASSVGLAVVYEQYF.

This rearrangement joins TRBV6-1 to TRBJ2-5; possibly TRBD2 for D (6 bases). The CDR3 covers 16 residues. Between the trimmed V and J ends, which lost 5 bases and 4 bases, there was a span of 20 bases. Per germline, CDR1 MNHNS and CDR2 SASEGT. The chain's CDR3 is CASSPLGGKKRETQYF. In DNA, the CDR3 is TGTGCCAGCAGTCCGCTGGGGGGAAAGAAGAGAGAGACCCAGTACTTC.

The rearrangement links TRBV5-7 to TRBJ2-6; D gene uncertain. TRBV5-7 is classed as an ORF, of uncertain function. Between the trimmed V and J ends, which lost 4 bases and 0 bases, there was a span of 14 bases. The CDR3 loop spans 17 amino acids. The CDR3 nucleotides are TGTGCCAGCAGCCCTAGAGTAGGGATCTCTGGGGCCAACGTCCTGACTTTC. It is translated as CASSPRVGISGANVLTF.